This passage covers 21 T cell receptor beta chains from one sample sequenced in a study of read filtering for tumor transcriptome and immune sequencing. From about 400 ng of RNA, a library with molecular barcoded alpha/delta and beta/gamma adaptors was made. TCRdb independently ran MiXCR on the reads; one entry per CDR3 protein. The sample consists of 35,000 to 40,000 distinct CDR3 sequences, around 15% of them appearing once. Sequenced: a population of CD138-negative cells sorted from bone marrow. The receptors derive from a donor at least 40 years old with multiple myeloma.

This clonotype was observed at least ten times. The chain uses TRBV4-1 and TRBJ1-5, with D possibly being TRBD1 (5 bases). Trimming took 0 bases from V and 5 from J, leaving 20 bases between them. Per the germline V gene, CDR1 is MGHRA and CDR2 is YSYEKL. This CDR3 region has 18 residues. CDR3 DNA: TGCGCCAGCAGCCAAGATCGGGGTTTTGGGGGGAGGGATCAGCCCCAGCATTTT. This translates into CASSQDRGFGGRDQPQHF.

This clonotype was found many times. The chain joins TRBV20-1 to TRBJ1-5; unclear D gene. The CDR3 loop spans 18 amino acids. V gave up 5 bases and J gave up 0 bases, with 23 bases separating them. Germline V gene data show CDR1 as DFQATT and CDR2 as SNEGSKA (reference sequence). CDR3 coding DNA: TGCAGTGCTCACCCCGGGGAGGGTCCCCTACGTAGCAATCAGCCCCAGCATTTT. Translated: CSAHPGEGPLRSNQPQHF.

This clonotype was seen ten or more times. The V call is TRBV28, the J call TRBJ2-5, with 12 bases that match TRBD2. In germline, CDR1 is MDHEN, CDR2 SYDVKM. The J segment lost 6 bases and the V segment lost 2 bases, leaving 4 bases of the junction unmatched. The CDR3 is 15 amino acids. The CDR3 DNA follows: TGTGCCAGCAGTTTAGCTAGCGGGAGGGCAAAGACCCAGTACTTC. This codes for CASSLASGRAKTQYF.

Concerning this clonotype: With a much larger clone just one base away, this may be a read error. The rearrangement joins TRBV7-6 to TRBJ2-3; the match to TRBD1 covers 7 bases. Germline loops: CDR1 SGHVS, CDR2 FNYEAQ. The CDR3 has 15 residues. V dropped 4 bases and J dropped 0; count of bases not matched to a gene: 4. In DNA form, the CDR3 reads TGTGCCAGCAGCTCACAGGGGCTAAGCACAGATACGCAGTATTTT. Encoded protein: CASSSQGLSTDTQYF.

This clonotype was counted only a few times. This chain links TRBV28 with TRBJ2-7; D is uncertain. There are 12 residues in the CDR3. The V and J ends lost 1 base and 3 bases respectively, with 4 bases between them. Germline-derived CDR1 and CDR2 are MDHEN and SYDVKM. The CDR3 reads CASSLYGYEQYF. The CDR3 DNA follows: TGTGCCAGCAGTTTATACGGCTACGAGCAGTACTTC.

This clonotype appeared many times. The rearrangement links TRBV19 to TRBJ2-2, with 11 bases that match TRBD2. From germline, CDR1 is LNHDA and CDR2 SQIVND (reference sequence). Trimming took 7 bases from V and 4 from J; bases not matched to a gene: 8. This CDR3 comprises 16 residues. This chain's CDR3 is CASISTSGSFTGELFF. In nucleotides, the CDR3 is TGTGCCAGTATCAGTACTAGCGGGAGTTTCACCGGGGAGCTGTTTTTT.

The chain carries TRBV14 and TRBJ2-7, with D perhaps matching TRBD1 (6 bases). CDR1 and CDR2 (germline): SGHDN, FVKESK. Trimming shortened V by 4 bases and J by 6 bases, and 13 bases separated the two germline ends. There are 13 residues in the CDR3. Written as DNA, the CDR3 is TGTGCCAGCAGCCCCGACAGGATAGGCGAGCAGTACTTC. Its protein product is CASSPDRIGEQYF.

This clonotype turned up a few times. CDR3 bases: TGTGCCAGCAGTTCCCCGACTAGGGGGCCAGATACGCAGTATTTT. This gives the protein CASSSPTRGPDTQYF. This chain links TRBV27 with TRBJ2-3, with D perhaps TRBD1 (7 bases). Trimming pared 4 bases from V and 4 bases from J, leaving 15 bases between. This CDR3 comprises 15 residues. In germline, CDR1 is MNHEY, CDR2 SMNVEV (reference sequence).

A few counts support this clonotype. A read error may be the cause here, since a much bigger clone is one base away. The chain couples TRBV29-1 to TRBJ2-2; possibly TRBD2 for D (5 bases). From germline, CDR1 is SQVTM and CDR2 ANQGSEA. The CDR3 loop spans 14 amino acids. The CDR3 sequence: CSVYQRANTGELSF. The CDR3 region has the DNA TGCAGCGTTTATCAGAGAGCGAACACCGGGGAGCTGTCTTTT.

A word on this clonotype: A read error may be the cause here, since a much bigger clone is one base away. V gene TRBV7-2 combines with J gene TRBJ1-2; 10 positions agree with TRBD1. The CDR3 covers 14 residues. Germline-derived CDR1 and CDR2 are SGHTA and FQGNSA. DNA of the CDR3: TGTGCCGGCAGCTCCGGACAGGGGGGCTATGGCTACACCTTC. Amino acid sequence: CAGSSGQGGYGYTF.

This clonotype was detected many times. The V and J genes are TRBV5-1 and TRBJ1-5; 7 positions agree with TRBD1. V was clipped by 1 base and J by 0 bases; unmatched bases: 7. There are 17 residues in the CDR3. CDR1 SGHRS and CDR2 YFSETQ come from the germline V gene. CDR3 DNA sequence: TGCGCCAGCAGCTTGTGGGGCGACAGGGTTAGCAATCAGCCCCAGCATTTT. It encodes CASSLWGDRVSNQPQHF.

V gene TRBV3-1 combines with J gene TRBJ2-5; D gene unclear. The V and J ends lost 1 base and 3 bases respectively, with 3 bases between them. CDR1 is LGHDT, CDR2 YNNKEL, per germline (reference sequence). The CDR3 runs to 12 residues. CDR3 amino acids: CASSQAKETQYF. CDR3 nucleotides: TGTGCCAGCAGCCAAGCCAAAGAGACCCAGTACTTC.

J is TRBJ2-1 and V is TRBV2, with TRBD2 identical over 16 bases. The ends lost 7 bases at V and 5 bases at J; junction bases unmatched: 11. Per germline, CDR1 SNHLY and CDR2 FYNNEI. This CDR3 is built from 18 residues. CDR3 residues: CASTPPGLAGGQDNEQFF. The CDR3 DNA reads as TGTGCCAGCACTCCCCCGGGACTAGCGGGAGGGCAAGACAATGAGCAGTTCTTC.

V gene TRBV5-1 combines with J gene TRBJ1-1; no clear D gene. V lost 0 bases and J 7 bases, leaving 10 bases between the germline ends. This CDR3 contains 13 residues. Germline lookup yields CDR1 SGHRS and CDR2 YFSETQ. The chain's CDR3 is CASSLEVPGEAFF. Written as DNA, the CDR3 is TGCGCCAGCAGCTTGGAGGTGCCAGGTGAAGCTTTCTTT. The complete variable domain, with remaining parts taken from reference TRBV5-1 and TRBJ1-1, reads KAGVTQTPRYLIKTRGQQVTLSCSPISGHRSVSWYQQTPGQGLQFLFEYFSETQRNKGNFPGRFSGRQFSNSRSEMNVSTLELGDSALYLCASSLEVPGEAFFGQGTRLTVV.

For this clonotype: A much more abundant neighbour one base away suggests this may be a read error. V gene TRBV10-3 combines with J gene TRBJ1-2; D unclear. Trimming took off 0 bases at V and 6 bases at J, with 5 bases between the two ends. Germline V gene lookup returns CDR1 ENHRY and CDR2 SYGVKD. The CDR3 covers 12 residues. CDR3 region: CAISESGNGYTF. In DNA, the CDR3 is TGTGCCATCAGTGAGTCGGGAAATGGCTACACCTTC.

This clonotype was counted ten times or more. J is TRBJ1-4 and V is TRBV28, with a possible D match to TRBD1 (5 bases). This CDR3 is 13 amino acids long. Germline V CDR1 and CDR2: MDHEN, SYDVKM. V dropped 7 bases and J dropped 6 bases, with 12 bases sitting between them. The CDR3 spells CASKGDPYEKLFF. DNA for the CDR3: TGTGCCAGCAAAGGGGACCCCTATGAAAAACTGTTTTTT.

This clonotype was picked up many times. The genes are TRBV7-9 and TRBJ1-4; the D gene is possibly TRBD1 (5 bases). Germline CDR1 reads SEHNR; CDR2 reads FQNEAQ (reference sequence). The CDR3 runs to 16 residues. Deletions cut 5 bases from V and 7 bases from J, with 20 bases between. DNA for the CDR3: TGTGCCAGCAGCCCGAGCCCGGGACGAATGCGTGAAAAACTGTTTTTT. It codes for CASSPSPGRMREKLFF.

This clonotype was counted many times. The rearrangement uses TRBV28 and TRBJ1-3, with 7 bases that match TRBD1. The trim removed 7 bases at V and 0 bases at J, leaving 6 bases unmatched. CDR1 is MDHEN and CDR2 is SYDVKM in the germline V gene. This CDR3 comprises 15 residues. The CDR3 sequence is CASTRTGLSGNTIYF. CDR3 DNA sequence: TGTGCCAGCACCCGGACAGGCCTCTCTGGAAACACCATATATTTT.

Many counts were recorded for this clonotype. The CDR3 region is CASSRGTSGTSYNEQFF. For the CDR3, the DNA is TGTGCCAGCAGTAGAGGGACTAGCGGGACCTCCTACAATGAGCAGTTCTTC. This chain joins TRBV27 and TRBJ2-1; 13 bases fit TRBD2. Germline-derived CDR1 and CDR2 are MNHEY and SMNVEV (reference sequence). V was pared by 5 bases and J by 0 bases, with 4 bases of the junction left unmatched. CDR3 length: 17 residues.

This clonotype was found many times. The chain has TRBV29-1 and TRBJ2-7; the D gene is possibly TRBD1 (6 bases). CDR3 length: 12 amino acids. CDR1 and CDR2 (germline): SQVTM, ANQGSEA. V lost 4 bases to trimming and J lost 6 bases, with 13 bases between them. The chain's CDR3 is CSVGEGVGEQYF. CDR3 in DNA: TGCAGCGTTGGCGAGGGGGTTGGCGAGCAGTACTTC.

This clonotype was observed at least ten times. The V gene is TRBV20-1, the J gene TRBJ2-6; TRBD1 matches at 9 bases. The CDR3 loop spans 17 amino acids. Germline values: CDR1 DFQATT, CDR2 SNEGSKA (reference sequence). The V gene end was trimmed by 1 base and the J gene end by 0 bases; junction bases not matched to a gene: 4. The CDR3 coding sequence is TGCAGTGCTAGAGGACAGGGGGGCCTCTCTGGGGCCAACGTCCTGACTTTC. Its protein product is CSARGQGGLSGANVLTF.